Given below is one TCR beta chain in context. Antigen specificity is unknown. Assay: immunoSEQ multiplex PCR; the TCRdb copy retains only in-frame clones and omits some. Of about 86,000 clones listed, about 85% are singletons. During the collection period, no donor immune events like infections were recorded. This record belongs to a study of identifying expanded T cells in peripheral blood. The germline gives CDR1 GTSNPN, CDR2 SVGIG (reference sequence). V shed 4 bases and J shed 5 bases, with 12 bases lying between them. This CDR3 is built from 12 residues. Study findings and constraints: Differentially abundant clones: roughly 1.2 between replicates, approximately 16 at approximately two weeks, over 18 at four. Variance in clone template counts between approximately two-week samples significantly increased with total template count across all healthy donors.

The clonotype comes from a person aged 18 to 70 in good health. The sequenced sample was blood. The chain joins TRBV30 to TRBJ2-7; D tentatively fits TRBD1 or TRBD2 (6 bases each). CDR3 sequence (DNA): TGTGCCTGGAATTCCGGGGGCCACGAGCAGTACTTC. Translating it yields CAWNSGGHEQYF. The variable domain in full, with the rest retrieved from reference TRBV30 and TRBJ2-7, is SQTIHQWPATLVQPVGSPLSLECTVEGTSNPNLYWYRQAAGRGLQLLFYSVGIGQISSEVPQNLSASRPQDRQFILSSKKLLLSDSGFYLCAWNSGGHEQYFGPGTRLTVT.